The 32 T cell receptor beta chains given below trace back to one sample, sequenced in a study of blood T cell repertoires in COVID-19 (dated by TCRdb to about 2020). The library came from the immunoSEQ multiplex PCR assay. TCRdb obtained this table from immuneACCESS and retained in-frame rearrangements with V and J assigned. These tables miss some clones; where compared with another copy, unresolved V genes account for less than half of the shortfall, and the remainder is unexplained. This sample gives around 210,000 clones in total; 84% of them show up just once. Clones ranked in the top ten supply roughly 7.8% of the sample. Sequenced sample: peripheral blood. The receptors derive from an elderly woman with COVID-19, enrolled during active disease.

This clone was counted between two and nine times. The chain links TRBV5-5 to TRBJ1-3; 7 positions match TRBD1. Germline assignment: CDR1 SGHKS and CDR2 YYEKEE (reference sequence). There are 15 residues in the CDR3. The ends lost 0 bases at V and 1 base at J; junction bases unmatched: 1. The CDR3 coding sequence is TGTGCCAGCAGCTTGGGGGACAGATCTGGAAACACCATATATTTT. It is translated as CASSLGDRSGNTIYF.

Only one count was recorded for this clone. The chain uses TRBV28 and TRBJ1-2; D unresolved. V lost 5 bases and J lost 4, with 8 bases in between. From germline, CDR1 is MDHEN and CDR2 SYDVKM. The CDR3 contains 12 residues. In DNA, the CDR3 is TGTGCCAGCAGTCGCAGTGGCTATGGCTACACCTTC. Protein product: CASSRSGYGYTF.

This chain uses TRBV5-6 with TRBJ2-1; 9 bases line up with TRBD1. V dropped 4 bases and J dropped 9; count of bases not matched to a gene: 5. CDR3 size: 13 residues. The germline V gene has CDR1 SGHDT and CDR2 YYEEEE. Here the CDR3 reads CASSKDRGTEQFF. The DNA for the CDR3 is TGTGCCAGCAGCAAGGACAGGGGTACTGAGCAGTTCTTC.

J is TRBJ2-2 and V is TRBV12-5; no clear D. V lost 1 base and J 2 bases, leaving 8 bases between the germline ends. Per the germline V gene, CDR1 is LGHNT and CDR2 is FRNRAP. The CDR3 consists of 15 residues. This CDR3 is CASGLGPINTGELFF. The CDR3 coding sequence is TGTGCTAGTGGTTTGGGGCCCATCAACACCGGGGAGCTGTTTTTT.

The chain uses TRBV11-2 and TRBJ2-7, with D possibly matching TRBD2 (5 bases). V gave up 0 bases and J gave up 2 bases, with 20 bases separating them. Germline CDR1 and CDR2: SGHAT and FQNNGV. The CDR3 length is 18 residues. The CDR3 DNA is TGTGCCAGCAGCTTAGAGTTGGGGAGTTCTTATTCTACCTACGAGCAGTACTTC. Amino acid sequence: CASSLELGSSYSTYEQYF.

The CDR3 bases are TGTGCCAGCAGCCAAGGGGGCACAGGGCAAGAGACCCAGTACTTC. Its protein product is CASSQGGTGQETQYF. This chain uses TRBV14 with TRBJ2-5, with D possibly being TRBD1 (6 bases). Germline V gives CDR1 SGHDN, CDR2 FVKESK. This CDR3 is built from 15 residues. V lost 1 base, J lost 2 bases, and 11 bases lay in between.

The rearrangement uses TRBV7-9 and TRBJ2-5; the D gene is possibly TRBD2 (7 bases). Trimming pared 3 bases from V and 7 bases from J, leaving 18 bases between. The CDR3 contains 15 residues. Germline CDR1 SEHNR, CDR2 FQNEAQ (reference sequence). The CDR3 DNA reads TGTGCCAGCAGCTTGACGGGGGGCGAGGGGGTGACCCAGTACTTC. As protein: CASSLTGGEGVTQYF.

The chain couples TRBV11-1 to TRBJ2-1; 7 positions match TRBD2. Germline CDR1 and CDR2: SGHAT and FQDESV (reference sequence). The CDR3 spans 16 residues. Trimming took 0 bases from V and 6 from J; bases not matched to a gene: 8. In nucleotides, the CDR3 is TGTGCCAGCAGCTTAGCGTGGGCTAGCGGAGCCAATGAGCAGTTCTTC. It yields the protein CASSLAWASGANEQFF.

The chain links TRBV7-9 to TRBJ1-2, with TRBD1 matching 9 bases. Germline CDR1 reads SEHNR; CDR2 reads FQNEAQ (reference sequence). The J segment lost 7 bases and the V segment lost 4 bases, leaving 7 bases of the junction unmatched. The CDR3 is 14 residues long. DNA for the CDR3: TGTGCCAGCAGCTCCGCGGACAGGGGAGGTGGCTACACCTTC. Amino acid sequence: CASSSADRGGGYTF.

The chain employs TRBV2 and TRBJ2-1; TRBD2 matches 7 bases. The CDR3 is 13 residues long. The V gene's germline CDR1 is SNHLY and CDR2 FYNNEI. Trimming cost V 10 bases and J 5 bases; bases outside gene matches: 8. CDR3 DNA: TGTGCCACTCAAGCGGGACTGAACAATGAGCAGTTCTTC. Protein product: CATQAGLNNEQFF. The entire variable domain, with the rest obtained from reference TRBV2 and TRBJ2-1, is as follows: EPEVTQTPSHQVTQMGQEVILRCVPISNHLYFYWYRQILGQKVEFLVSFYNNEISEKSEIFDDQFSVERPDGSNFTLKIRSTKLEDSAMYFCATQAGLNNEQFFGPGTRLTVL.

This clone was seen only once. The chain uses TRBV10-3 and TRBJ1-5; 8 bases match TRBD1. J was trimmed by 3 bases and V by 10 bases; bases with no gene match: 5. This CDR3 contains 13 residues. CDR1 ENHRY and CDR2 SYGVKD come from the germline V gene. The CDR3 DNA reads TGTGCCAGCACGACAGGGGACAATCAGCCCCAGCATTTT. Protein product: CASTTGDNQPQHF.

In this sample, this clone turned up once. The V gene is TRBV2, the J gene TRBJ2-5; 7 positions agree with TRBD1. Unmatched junction bases numbered 3, after V lost 6 bases and J lost 2 bases. The CDR3 is 13 amino acids. The V gene's germline CDR1 is SNHLY and CDR2 FYNNEI. Here the CDR3 DNA reads TGTGCCAGCAGACAGGGGCGGCAAGAGACCCAGTACTTC. This codes for CASRQGRQETQYF.

The chain joins TRBV7-3 to TRBJ2-1, with 7 nucleotides matching TRBD1. This CDR3 has 12 residues. Germline V CDR1 and CDR2: SGHTA, FQGTGA. With V trimmed by 5 bases and J by 8 bases, 3 bases remained unmatched. DNA of the CDR3: TGTGCCAGCAGCCCCACAGGGGATGAGCAGTTCTTC. It translates to CASSPTGDEQFF.

The chain is built from TRBV2 and TRBJ2-6; the D gene is possibly TRBD2 (5 bases). The length of the CDR3 is 17 residues. Germline V gene sequence: CDR1 SNHLY, CDR2 FYNNEI. Deletions cut 6 bases from V and 2 bases from J, with 17 bases between. In DNA form, the CDR3 reads TGTGCCAGCAGGAGGGTCGAAACGGGTGCTGGGGCCAACGTCCTGACTTTC. It translates to CASRRVETGAGANVLTF.

The gene calls are TRBV23-1 and TRBJ2-7, with 9 nucleotides matching TRBD1. TRBV23-1 is given ORF status, its function remaining uncertain. This CDR3 is 15 amino acids long. V was pared by 8 bases and J by 9 bases, with 17 bases of the junction left unmatched. The CDR3 DNA sequence: TGCGCCAGCCCAGAGACCGGGACAGGGTTTTTGGGGCAGTACTTC. Its protein product is CASPETGTGFLGQYF.

This rearrangement joins TRBV6-1 to TRBJ1-3, with 7 bases lining up with TRBD1. The germline V gene encodes CDR1 MNHNS and CDR2 SASEGT. The CDR3 covers 14 residues. The V gene end was trimmed by 6 bases and the J gene end by 1 base; junction bases not matched to a gene: 3. The CDR3 region is CASRGQTSGNTIYF. The DNA of the CDR3 is TGTGCCAGCAGGGGACAGACTTCTGGAAACACCATATATTTT.

The gene calls are TRBV2 and TRBJ2-2, with TRBD1 identical over 12 bases. This CDR3 has 17 amino acids. J lost 6 bases, V lost 8 bases, and 13 bases had no gene match. Germline CDR1 is SNHLY and CDR2 is FYNNEI. DNA of the CDR3: TGTGCCAGCGGGCACCCGGGACAGGGGGCTCCCGCCGGGGAGCTGTTTTTT. It translates to CASGHPGQGAPAGELFF. The whole variable domain, remainder taken from reference TRBV2 and TRBJ2-2, is EPEVTQTPSHQVTQMGQEVILRCVPISNHLYFYWYRQILGQKVEFLVSFYNNEISEKSEIFDDQFSVERPDGSNFTLKIRSTKLEDSAMYFCASGHPGQGAPAGELFFGEGSRLTVL.

V is TRBV5-1 and J is TRBJ2-7, with TRBD2 identical over 14 bases. Germline values: CDR1 SGHRS, CDR2 YFSETQ. This CDR3 contains 17 residues. The J segment lost 6 bases and the V segment lost 4 bases, leaving 12 bases of the junction unmatched. The CDR3 bases are TGCGCCAGCAGCCTCCGGGGACTAGCGGGAGCCACCATCGAGCAGTACTTC. It encodes CASSLRGLAGATIEQYF. The whole variable domain, remainder taken from reference TRBV5-1 and TRBJ2-7, is KAGVTQTPRYLIKTRGQQVTLSCSPISGHRSVSWYQQTPGQGLQFLFEYFSETQRNKGNFPGRFSGRQFSNSRSEMNVSTLELGDSALYLCASSLRGLAGATIEQYFGPGTRLTVT.

This chain's CDR3 is CASSQEASGANVLTF. The CDR3 nucleotides are TGCGCCAGCAGCCAAGAAGCCTCTGGGGCCAACGTCCTGACTTTC. This chain joins TRBV4-1 and TRBJ2-6; D gene ambiguous. V lost 0 bases to trimming and J lost 0 bases, with 3 bases between them. From germline, CDR1 is MGHRA and CDR2 YSYEKL. CDR3 length: 15 residues.

The V and J genes are TRBV5-1 and TRBJ1-3, with D hard to call. CDR1 SGHRS and CDR2 YFSETQ come from the germline V gene. This CDR3 has 15 amino acids. Trimming removed 5 bases at V and 1 base at J, with 13 bases between. In nucleotides, the CDR3 is TGCGCCAGCAGGGACGAAGGAGGGTCTGGAAACACCATATATTTT. Translation gives CASRDEGGSGNTIYF.

This rearrangement joins TRBV4-1 to TRBJ2-5; 12 nucleotides align to TRBD2. The junction had 4 bases not matched to a gene; V was cut back by 1 base and J by 1 base. CDR1 and CDR2 from the germline V gene are MGHRA and YSYEKL. The CDR3 is 17 amino acids. Here the CDR3 DNA reads TGCGCCAGCAGCCAAGGACGGACTAGCGGGGCCCAAGAGACCCAGTACTTC. Residues: CASSQGRTSGAQETQYF.

The rearrangement joins TRBV5-6 to TRBJ1-4, with 9 bases fitting TRBD1. Trimming took 3 bases from V and 9 from J; bases not matched to a gene: 6. The CDR3 is 14 residues long. Germline CDR1 SGHDT, CDR2 YYEEEE. The CDR3, as DNA: TGTGCCAGCAGCTCCCGGGACAGGGTGAAAAAACTGTTTTTT. This translates into CASSSRDRVKKLFF. The full variable domain, in which reference TRBV5-6 and TRBJ1-4 provide the parts outside the CDR3, is DAGVTQSPTHLIKTRGQQVTLRCSPKSGHDTVSWYQQALGQGPQFIFQYYEEEERQRGNFPDRFSGHQFPNYSSELNVNALLLGDSALYLCASSSRDRVKKLFFGSGTQLSVL.

The chain carries TRBV28 and TRBJ2-7; 8 bases match TRBD2. The trim removed 2 bases at V and 4 bases at J, leaving 4 bases unmatched. The CDR3 runs to 14 residues. Germline V gene data show CDR1 as MDHEN and CDR2 as SYDVKM. The CDR3 region is CASSLTGGSYEQYF. The CDR3, as DNA: TGTGCCAGCAGTTTAACGGGAGGGTCGTACGAGCAGTACTTC.

The chain is built from TRBV6-5 and TRBJ1-1; 7 positions agree with TRBD1. V lost 8 bases, J lost 0 bases, and 3 bases stayed unmatched. This CDR3 comprises 13 residues. Germline V gives CDR1 MNHEY, CDR2 SVGAGI. This chain's CDR3 is CASGTEMNTEAFF. DNA of the CDR3: TGTGCCAGCGGGACAGAAATGAACACTGAAGCTTTCTTT.

V gene TRBV4-1 combines with J gene TRBJ2-7, with 7 bases aligning to TRBD1. This CDR3 region has 15 residues. V lost 0 bases to trimming and J lost 3 bases; unmatched junction nucleotides: 5. CDR1 is MGHRA and CDR2 is YSYEKL in the germline V gene. The CDR3 region has the DNA TGCGCCAGCAGCCAAGATGACAGGGTGGGCTACGAGCAGTACTTC. Translating gives CASSQDDRVGYEQYF.

The chain links TRBV6-4 to TRBJ1-6, with 8 bases aligning to TRBD1. The CDR3 consists of 19 residues. Germline-derived CDR1 and CDR2 are MRHNA and SNTAGT. J was trimmed by 1 base and V by 6 bases; bases with no gene match: 14. For the CDR3, the DNA is TGTGCCAGCAGCGGGACAGGAGGTGGGTTATTATCCTATAATTCACCCCTCCACTTT. As protein: CASSGTGGGLLSYNSPLHF.

This clone was detected only a few times. This chain links TRBV6-5 with TRBJ1-1; perhaps TRBD1 as D (5 bases). Germline CDR1 is MNHEY and CDR2 is SVGAGI. The CDR3 contains 14 residues. V was shortened by 6 bases and J by 0 bases, with 11 bases between the two germline ends. The CDR3 loop reads CASSQDTLNTEAFF. The CDR3 DNA reads as TGTGCCAGCAGCCAGGACACCCTGAACACTGAAGCTTTCTTT.

This clone was counted a single time. The chain has TRBV11-3 and TRBJ2-2; 14 bases map to TRBD2. Trimming removed 3 bases from V and 6 bases from J; junction bases left unmatched: 6. The CDR3 is 17 residues long. CDR1 is SGHNT, CDR2 YENEEA, per germline. The CDR3 is CASSFGVGLAGAGELFF. The DNA of the CDR3 is TGTGCCAGCAGCTTTGGTGTGGGACTAGCGGGGGCCGGGGAGCTGTTTTTT.

CDR3 sequence (DNA): TGCAGCGTTCGGTATCGGGGGGGGGATGAGCAGTTCTTC. Translating gives CSVRYRGGDEQFF. This chain joins TRBV29-1 and TRBJ2-1, with 8 nucleotides matching TRBD2. The CDR3 length is 13 residues. V shed 5 bases and J 8 bases; nucleotides not matched to a gene: 8. CDR1 and CDR2 (germline): SQVTM, ANQGSEA.

This CDR3 is CASSSWPLVLTDTQYF. In DNA, the CDR3 is TGTGCCAGCAGCTCCTGGCCACTAGTTCTCACAGATACGCAGTATTTT. The chain uses TRBV21-1 and TRBJ2-3; the table's D call of TRBD2 was not tested on the DNA. TRBV21-1 corresponds to a pseudogene. The CDR3 consists of 16 residues.

The chain has TRBV18 and TRBJ2-3; D call uncertain. The CDR3 is made up of 15 amino acids. Germline assignment: CDR1 KGHSH and CDR2 LQKENI. Trimming stripped 2 bases from V and 2 bases from J, with 11 bases between. CDR3 in DNA: TGTGCCAGCTCACCATCGGTTCAATTCACAGATACGCAGTATTTT. Residues: CASSPSVQFTDTQYF.

This clone has at least ten counts. V is TRBV5-1 and J is TRBJ2-3; 9 bases are shared with TRBD2. Trimming cost V 0 bases and J 1 base; bases outside gene matches: 9. CDR3 length equals 18 residues. Germline V gene sequence: CDR1 SGHRS, CDR2 YFSETQ. The DNA of the CDR3 is TGCGCCAGCAGCTTGGGAGGGAAGCGGGGGGCTCGCACAGATACGCAGTATTTT. Translated: CASSLGGKRGARTDTQYF.